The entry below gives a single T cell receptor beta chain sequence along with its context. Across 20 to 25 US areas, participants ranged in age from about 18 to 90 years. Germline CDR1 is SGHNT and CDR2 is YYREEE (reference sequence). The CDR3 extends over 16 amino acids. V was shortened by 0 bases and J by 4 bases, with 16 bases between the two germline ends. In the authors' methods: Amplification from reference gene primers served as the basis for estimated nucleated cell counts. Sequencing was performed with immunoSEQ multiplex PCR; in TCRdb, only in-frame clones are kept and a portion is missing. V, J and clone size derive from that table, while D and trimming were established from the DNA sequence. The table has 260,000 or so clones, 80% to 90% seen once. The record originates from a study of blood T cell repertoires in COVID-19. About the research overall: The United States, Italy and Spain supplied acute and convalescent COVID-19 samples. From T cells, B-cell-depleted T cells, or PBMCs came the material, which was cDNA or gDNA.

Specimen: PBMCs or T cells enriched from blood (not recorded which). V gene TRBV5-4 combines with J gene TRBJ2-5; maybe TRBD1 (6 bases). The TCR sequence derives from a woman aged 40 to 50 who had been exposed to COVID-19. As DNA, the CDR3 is TGTGCCAGCAGCTTGGGTGCGACGGGACAAGGAGAGACCCAGTACTTC. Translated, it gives CASSLGATGQGETQYF.